The entry that follows covers one T cell receptor (beta chain) sequence. Antigen unknown. The germline CDR1 and CDR2 sequences are MNHEY and SVGAGI. The CDR3 spans 16 residues. Unmatched junction bases numbered 6, after V lost 0 bases and J lost 4 bases. These data originate in a study of T cell repertoires in cytomegalovirus infection. Overall study context: HLA-B-restricted CMV epitopes that are well studied, plus recently identified HLA-C-restricted ones, were used by the study. Indications came from public TCR beta signatures; they pointed to CMV infection and to a matching HLA type.

TCRdb re-analysed the reads in MiXCR, keeping a single row per CDR3 protein. The sample holds approximately 350,000 distinct CDR3 sequences; roughly 34% are singletons and the top ten take approximately 13%. The study's findings and limits: Within the response measured ex vivo, HLA-C-restricted CMV-specific TCR beta clonotypes were dominant.

This specimen consisted of cultured PBMCs, obtained from culture after CMV antigen stimulation. This TCR was sampled from a human donor in good health (CMV status not recorded). Some clones in this sample may be carry-over from other donors' samples. The rearrangement links TRBV6-5 to TRBJ2-3; 8 bases line up with TRBD2. The CDR3 protein is CASSYSWTSTADTQYF. The CDR3 bases are TGTGCCAGCAGTTACTCTTGGACTAGCACGGCAGATACGCAGTATTTT.